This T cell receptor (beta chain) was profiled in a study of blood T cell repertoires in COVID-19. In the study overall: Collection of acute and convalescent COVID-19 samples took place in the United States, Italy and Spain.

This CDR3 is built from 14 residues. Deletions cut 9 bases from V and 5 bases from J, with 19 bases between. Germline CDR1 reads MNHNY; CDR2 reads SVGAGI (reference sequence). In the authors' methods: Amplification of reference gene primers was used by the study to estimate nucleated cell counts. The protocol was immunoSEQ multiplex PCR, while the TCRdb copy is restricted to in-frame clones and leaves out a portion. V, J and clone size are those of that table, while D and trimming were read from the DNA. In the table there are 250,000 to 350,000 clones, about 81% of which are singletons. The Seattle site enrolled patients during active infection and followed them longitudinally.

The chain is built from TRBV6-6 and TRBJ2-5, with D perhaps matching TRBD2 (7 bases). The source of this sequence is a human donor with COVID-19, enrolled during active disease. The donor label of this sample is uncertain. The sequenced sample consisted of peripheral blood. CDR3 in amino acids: CASGVGGAVETQYF. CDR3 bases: TGTGCCAGTGGGGTGGGGGGGGCGGTCGAGACCCAGTACTTC.